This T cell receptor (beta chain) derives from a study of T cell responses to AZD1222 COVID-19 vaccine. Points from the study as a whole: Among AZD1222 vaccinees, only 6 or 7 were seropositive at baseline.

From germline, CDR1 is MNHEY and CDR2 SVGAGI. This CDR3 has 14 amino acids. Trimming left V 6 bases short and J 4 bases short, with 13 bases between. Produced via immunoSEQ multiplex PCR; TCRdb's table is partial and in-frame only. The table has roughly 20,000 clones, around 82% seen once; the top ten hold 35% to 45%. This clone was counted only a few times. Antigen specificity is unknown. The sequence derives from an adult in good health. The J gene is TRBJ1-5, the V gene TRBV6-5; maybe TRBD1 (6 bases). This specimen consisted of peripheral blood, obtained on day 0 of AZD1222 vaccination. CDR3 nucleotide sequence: TGTGCCAGCAGGCTTGGGGGCGCGAATCAGCCCCAGCATTTT. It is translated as CASRLGGANQPQHF.